The 25 T cell receptor beta chains given below trace back to one sample, sequenced in a study of shared clonotypes between healthy human individuals (dated by TCRdb to the early 2020s). The method behind the library was the immunoSEQ multiplex PCR assay. Held by TCRdb, this immuneACCESS table contains in-frame sequences only and omits some clones. Under half of the omission traces to an unresolved V gene where checked; the cause of the rest is unknown. The sample table lists hundreds of thousands of clones, about three quarters of them with a count of one. The top ten clonotypes cover under 2% of the sample. Sequencing was performed on memory CD4+ T cells sorted from blood. Reading the label with the study, this specimen's cell subset or site is: CD45RA-negative fraction. These TCRs come from a woman under 40 in good health.

This rearrangement joins TRBV9 to TRBJ1-1; D uncertain. CDR1 is SGDLS, CDR2 YYNGEE, per germline. Deletions cut 0 bases from V and 6 bases from J, with 15 bases between. This CDR3 is 15 amino acids long. The CDR3 DNA reads as TGTGCCAGCAGCGTAGTCGGGTACAACGCGGCTGAAGCTTTCTTT. Protein: CASSVVGYNAAEAFF.

J is TRBJ1-1 and V is TRBV5-5; tentative D call: TRBD1 (5 bases). V lost 6 bases to trimming and J lost 2 bases, with 14 bases between them. Germline assignment: CDR1 SGHKS and CDR2 YYEKEE (reference sequence). The CDR3 has 14 amino acids. The chain's CDR3 is CASTLSGLNTEAFF. In DNA, the CDR3 is TGTGCCAGCACCTTATCGGGGCTTAACACTGAAGCTTTCTTT.

This clone was observed once. The J gene is TRBJ2-7, the V gene TRBV10-2, with 8 bases lining up with TRBD2. Germline V CDR1 and CDR2: WSHSY, SAAADI. This CDR3 contains 15 residues. Losses at the gene ends were 7 bases for V and 5 bases for J; bases not matched to a gene: 13. CDR3 amino acids: CASTALAGGDNEQYF. As DNA, the CDR3 is TGCGCCAGCACTGCGTTGGCGGGAGGAGACAACGAGCAGTACTTC.

This sequence joins TRBV7-6 and TRBJ2-6; perhaps TRBD1 as D (6 bases). Germline V gene lookup returns CDR1 SGHVS and CDR2 FNYEAQ. The CDR3 totals 19 residues. V lost 4 bases and J 2 bases, leaving 21 bases between the germline ends. DNA for the CDR3: TGTGCCAGCAGCTCACGATTAAGGGGGTCGTCGGCTGGGGCCAACGTCCTGACTTTC. This translates into CASSSRLRGSSAGANVLTF. The whole variable domain, remainder taken from reference TRBV7-6 and TRBJ2-6, is GAGVSQSPRYKVTKRGQDVALRCDPISGHVSLYWYRQALGQGPEFLTYFNYEAQQDKSGLPNDRFSAERPEGSISTLTIQRTEQRDSAMYRCASSSRLRGSSAGANVLTFGAGSRLTVL.

The chain combines TRBV5-1 with TRBJ2-6, with D possibly being TRBD1 (6 bases). Germline V gene lookup returns CDR1 SGHRS and CDR2 YFSETQ. V lost 6 bases, J lost 0 bases, and 16 bases lay in between. This CDR3 comprises 17 residues. The CDR3 is CASINRDQSSGANVLTF. In DNA, the CDR3 is TGCGCCAGCATCAACAGGGACCAAAGCTCTGGGGCCAACGTCCTGACTTTC.

This rearrangement joins TRBV28 to TRBJ1-1; D uncertain. The CDR3 covers 11 residues. V lost 7 bases and J lost 1, with 4 bases in between. Germline V gene data show CDR1 as MDHEN and CDR2 as SYDVKM. The CDR3 spells CASMANTEAFF. The CDR3 DNA is TGTGCCAGCATGGCGAACACTGAAGCTTTCTTT.

The chain has TRBV7-3 and TRBJ2-7; tentatively, D is TRBD1 (7 bases). CDR3 length equals 15 residues. V was clipped by 5 bases and J by 3 bases, with 17 bases between them. In germline, CDR1 is SGHTA, CDR2 FQGTGA. The CDR3 DNA is TGTGCCAGCAGCAAGTCGGCAGGGGGGATCTACGAGCAGTACTTC. Amino acid sequence: CASSKSAGGIYEQYF.

The chain links TRBV29-1 to TRBJ2-5; the match to TRBD2 covers 7 bases. The J call may be faulty, since TRBJ2-7 better matches the DNA end. Germline values: CDR1 SQVTM, CDR2 ANQGSEA. This CDR3 has 15 amino acids. This CDR3 reads CSVEGGRDLSYEQYF. DNA of the CDR3: TGCAGCGTTGAGGGAGGGCGGGACCTCTCCTACGAGCAGTACTTC.

The chain links TRBV7-9 to TRBJ2-3; 10 bases match TRBD2. This CDR3 contains 15 residues. V was pared by 5 bases and J by 3 bases, with 5 bases of the junction left unmatched. Germline V gene sequence: CDR1 SEHNR, CDR2 FQNEAQ (reference sequence). The CDR3 DNA reads TGTGCCAGCAGCCCAGCGGGAGGGCTGACAGATACGCAGTATTTT. Its protein is CASSPAGGLTDTQYF.

This rearrangement joins TRBV5-1 to TRBJ2-1; possible D gene TRBD2, 5 bases. The CDR3 runs 14 residues. Trimming left V 1 base short and J 6 bases short, with 11 bases between. From germline, CDR1 is SGHRS and CDR2 YFSETQ. The CDR3 reads CASSLMPGSNEQFF. The CDR3 bases are TGCGCCAGCAGCTTGATGCCGGGGAGCAATGAGCAGTTCTTC.

The DNA for the CDR3 is TGTGCCAGCAGGGGACTAACAGCGGGTCATCAGCCCCAGCATTTT. Its translation: CASRGLTAGHQPQHF. The chain links TRBV21-1 to TRBJ1-5. TRBV21-1 constitutes a pseudogene. This CDR3 has 15 residues.

This chain links TRBV6-1 with TRBJ1-1; D is perhaps TRBD1 (6 bases). The CDR3 extends over 14 amino acids. V lost 6 bases and J lost 8, with 19 bases in between. Germline loops: CDR1 MNHNS, CDR2 SASEGT. This chain's CDR3 is CASRHDRYGLEAFF. The CDR3 bases are TGTGCCAGCAGACACGACAGGTATGGCCTGGAAGCTTTCTTT.

This clone was found a few times. The V and J genes are TRBV6-1 and TRBJ2-1; D tentatively fits TRBD1 or TRBD2 (6 bases each). Trimming took 6 bases from V and 1 from J, leaving 10 bases between them. Looked up from germline, CDR1 is MNHNS and CDR2 is SASEGT. The CDR3 length is 14 residues. CDR3 coding DNA: TGTGCCAGCAGGGACAGCGGGTCCTACAATGAGCAGTTCTTC. It encodes CASRDSGSYNEQFF.

This sequence joins TRBV21-1 and TRBJ2-3. TRBV21-1 is a recognized pseudogene. There are 12 residues in the CDR3. CDR3 in amino acids: CASTPASDTQYF. CDR3 DNA sequence: TGTGCCAGCACCCCAGCCTCAGATACGCAGTATTTT.

This chain joins TRBV28 and TRBJ1-1; D is ambiguous. The CDR3 totals 12 residues. The germline CDR1 and CDR2 sequences are MDHEN and SYDVKM. V lost 6 bases, J lost 5 bases, and 10 bases lay in between. The CDR3: CASRPGRTEAFF. CDR3 sequence (DNA): TGTGCCAGCAGGCCTGGGCGGACTGAAGCTTTCTTT.

This chain uses TRBV27 with TRBJ2-3, with 8 bases matching TRBD2. Losses at the gene ends were 4 bases for V and 3 bases for J; bases not matched to a gene: 6. The CDR3 sequence is 15 residues long. Germline loops: CDR1 MNHEY, CDR2 SMNVEV (reference sequence). CDR3 residues: CASSSSSGITDTQYF. For the CDR3, the DNA is TGTGCCAGCAGTTCAAGTAGCGGGATAACAGATACGCAGTATTTT.

In its sample, this clone was seen a few times. This chain links TRBV6-5 with TRBJ1-5, with D perhaps matching TRBD1 (6 bases). Trimming pared 5 bases from V and 2 bases from J, leaving 13 bases between. CDR1 is MNHEY, CDR2 SVGAGI, per germline. This CDR3 has 15 amino acids. As DNA, the CDR3 is TGTGCCAGCAGTAAACAGGGCTTCGGCAATCAGCCCCAGCATTTT. Its translation is CASSKQGFGNQPQHF.

This clone occurred a few times. The chain employs TRBV2 and TRBJ1-4; TRBD1 matches 7 bases. Germline CDR1 reads SNHLY; CDR2 reads FYNNEI. This CDR3 is 15 amino acids long. The V segment lost 2 bases and the J segment 8 bases; nucleotides outside the gene matches: 8. The CDR3 bases are TGTGCCAGCAGTGAAATGGGCGGGACAGTGGAAAAACTGTTTTTT. It is translated as CASSEMGGTVEKLFF.

The gene calls are TRBV7-3 and TRBJ2-2; 13 bases align to TRBD2. Germline-derived CDR1 and CDR2 are SGHTA and FQGTGA. J was trimmed by 5 bases and V by 5 bases; bases with no gene match: 2. The CDR3 has 15 residues. The CDR3 DNA sequence: TGTGCCAGCAGCCGGGGACTAGCGGGAACCGGGGAGCTGTTTTTT. Its protein product is CASSRGLAGTGELFF.

About this clone: Within the sample, other DNA sequences also encode this same CDR3. The chain recombines TRBV28 with TRBJ1-4, with unresolved D. This CDR3 has 15 residues. The germline V and J ends were trimmed by 4 bases and 0 bases, with 9 bases remaining between them. From germline, CDR1 is MDHEN and CDR2 SYDVKM. The CDR3 coding sequence is TGTGCCAGCAGTTCCGGAAGTGCAACTAATGAAAAACTGTTTTTT. Translated, it gives CASSSGSATNEKLFF.

This chain uses TRBV19 with TRBJ2-1; TRBD2 aligns across 8 bases. The CDR3 totals 16 residues. With V trimmed by 5 bases and J by 8 bases, 14 bases remained unmatched. In germline, CDR1 is LNHDA, CDR2 SQIVND (reference sequence). In nucleotides, the CDR3 is TGTGCCAGTAGTCAAGGGGTCGGGAGGGCCATCGATGAGCAGTTCTTC. It codes for CASSQGVGRAIDEQFF.

V gene TRBV29-1 combines with J gene TRBJ1-1; D call uncertain. Germline-derived CDR1 and CDR2 are SQVTM and ANQGSEA. Trimming removed 6 bases from V and 1 base from J, with 6 bases in between. CDR3 size: 11 residues. The CDR3 region has the DNA TGCAGCGTCAGTGGGAACACTGAAGCTTTCTTT. This sequence encodes CSVSGNTEAFF.

The chain has TRBV4-2 and TRBJ1-2, with 9 bases matching TRBD1. Germline values: CDR1 LGHNA, CDR2 YNFKEQ. With V trimmed by 0 bases and J by 8 bases, 7 bases remained unmatched. The CDR3 length is 15 residues. CDR3 coding DNA: TGTGCCAGCAGCCAAGATTGGGGGACAGGGAAGGGCTACACCTTC. This gives the protein CASSQDWGTGKGYTF.

This clone turned up a few times. The chain has TRBV7-6 and TRBJ1-2, with D possibly TRBD1 on 6 matching bases. V was trimmed by 5 bases and J by 0 bases, leaving 13 bases between them. The CDR3 totals 15 residues. CDR1 is SGHVS, CDR2 FNYEAQ, per germline. CDR3 nucleotides: TGTGCCAGCAGCCCAGTGGGGGCGGCTAACTATGGCTACACCTTC. Translation gives CASSPVGAANYGYTF. The whole variable domain, filled in from reference TRBV7-6 and TRBJ1-2, reads GAGVSQSPRYKVTKRGQDVALRCDPISGHVSLYWYRQALGQGPEFLTYFNYEAQQDKSGLPNDRFSAERPEGSISTLTIQRTEQRDSAMYRCASSPVGAANYGYTFGSGTRLTVV.

V and J are TRBV5-1 and TRBJ1-4; no clear D. CDR3 length equals 14 residues. Germline assignment: CDR1 SGHRS and CDR2 YFSETQ. Trimming cost V 0 bases and J 4 bases, with 7 bases left between them. In nucleotides, the CDR3 is TGCGCCAGCAGCTTGGGGCACCGTAATGAAAAACTGTTTTTT. Amino acids: CASSLGHRNEKLFF.